Each of the 5 T cell receptor beta chains below was sequenced from the same sample in a study of shared clonotypes between healthy human individuals. The repertoire was sequenced with immunoSEQ multiplex PCR; TCRdb's copy has only in-frame clones and lacks some. The sample has some 2.4 million clones, approximately 93% seen once. The sample comprised naive CD4+ T cells from PBMCs. Described subset: CD45RA+ positively selected. Every receptor here comes from a man in his late teens or twenties in good health. Some clones in this sample may be carry-over from other donors' samples.

The table lists this clone with a few counts. The CDR3 sequence: CASTPGTSNEKLFF. DNA of the CDR3: TGTGCCAGCACCCCCGGGACATCTAATGAAAAACTGTTTTTT. The V and J genes are TRBV7-9 and TRBJ1-4; D is perhaps TRBD1 (6 bases). This CDR3 has 14 residues. V was pared by 7 bases and J by 3 bases, with 12 bases between. The germline V gene encodes CDR1 SEHNR and CDR2 FQNEAQ (reference sequence).

The genes are TRBV28 and TRBJ2-7, with 12 bases lining up with TRBD2. The CDR3 is 16 amino acids. Germline CDR1 reads MDHEN; CDR2 reads SYDVKM. The V gene end was trimmed by 1 base and the J gene end by 6 bases; junction bases not matched to a gene: 7. CDR3 bases: TGTGCCAGCAGTTTATACCGGACTAGCGGGGACCGCGAGCAGTACTTC. Translated, it gives CASSLYRTSGDREQYF.

The chain couples TRBV19 to TRBJ1-4, with 10 bases matching TRBD1. The CDR3 has 15 amino acids. Looked up from germline, CDR1 is LNHDA and CDR2 is SQIVND (reference sequence). The J segment lost 5 bases and the V segment lost 7 bases, leaving 7 bases of the junction unmatched. The CDR3 protein is CASNGRQGANEKLFF. CDR3 in DNA: TGTGCCAGTAACGGAAGACAGGGGGCCAATGAAAAACTGTTTTTT.

The chain links TRBV7-2 to TRBJ2-5; TRBD2 matches at 7 bases. J lost 4 bases, V lost 3 bases, and 5 bases had no gene match. CDR1 is SGHTA, CDR2 FQGNSA, per germline. CDR3 length: 14 residues. CDR3 sequence: CASSFRGGRETQYF. The CDR3 bases are TGTGCCAGCAGCTTCCGGGGAGGGAGAGAGACCCAGTACTTC.

V is TRBV7-3 and J is TRBJ2-7; 8 bases are a match to TRBD2. This CDR3 has 15 amino acids. In germline, CDR1 is SGHTA, CDR2 FQGTGA. The V and J ends lost 3 bases and 2 bases, in that order; junction bases with no gene match: 6. The CDR3 reads CASSFREGEAYEQYF. CDR3 bases: TGTGCCAGCAGCTTTCGGGAGGGGGAGGCCTACGAGCAGTACTTC.